The sequence of this T cell receptor (beta chain) was determined in a study of T cells expressing NK-cell markers. The wider study: The TCR beta repertoires were obtained from sorted CD3+CD56+NKG2C+, CD3+CD56+NKG2C- and CD3+CD56-NKG2C+ T cells. Among eight sequenced donors, seven carried HCMV seropositivity while one was seronegative. Study-wide results and limits: The leading position in the CD3+CD56-NKG2C+ fraction of a few donors also went to these clonotypes.

Remarks on this clonotype: Its cognate antigen is unknown.

TCRdb reprocessed the 5' RACE reads and reports one entry per CDR3 protein, with no DNA. The data show 200,000 to 300,000 distinct CDR3 sequences, and the top ten clones hold 0.39%. The CDR3 spans 13 residues. CDR1 is SNHLY, CDR2 FYNNEI, per germline. This TCR was recovered from a man between 18 and 29 years old in good health. The genes are TRBV2 and TRBJ2-7. The specimen was blood T cells: a sorted CD56 or NKG2C T cell subset, CD4+ or CD8+ T cells, or bulk PBMC T cells (not recorded which). CDR3 region: CASSDHRNYEQYF.